One sample yielded the 20 T cell receptor beta chains listed below, sequenced in a study of shared clonotypes between healthy human individuals. CD45RO-negative cells were positively selected for CCR7, leaving out terminally differentiated effector memory CD45RA+ cells. Profiled with immunoSEQ multiplex PCR; TCRdb holds only in-frame clones, not every one. The sample lists roughly 590,000 clones; roughly 95% were seen once. The sample consisted of naive CD8+ T cells sorted from blood. The receptor set was obtained from a woman under 40 in good health.

This rearrangement joins TRBV25-1 to TRBJ2-1; the match to TRBD2 covers 7 bases. The V segment lost 3 bases and the J segment 0 bases; nucleotides outside the gene matches: 11. The CDR3 spans 18 residues. The germline gives CDR1 MGHDK, CDR2 SYGVNS. CDR3 sequence (DNA): TGTGCCAGCAGTGAGGCCCCAGTAGCGGGCAGCTCCTACAATGAGCAGTTCTTC. It yields the protein CASSEAPVAGSSYNEQFF.

This clone appeared once. The rearrangement joins TRBV4-1 to TRBJ1-2; maybe TRBD1 (6 bases). Deletions cut 1 base from V and 3 bases from J, with 12 bases between. This CDR3 region has 15 residues. CDR1 MGHRA and CDR2 YSYEKL come from the germline V gene. The DNA of the CDR3 is TGCGCCAGCAGCCAAGTCCGGGGGCAATACTATGGCTACACCTTC. Translating gives CASSQVRGQYYGYTF.

The rearrangement links TRBV5-1 to TRBJ2-5; D gene ambiguous. The CDR3 has 14 residues. V was trimmed by 1 base and J by 2 bases, leaving 9 bases between them. The germline V gene encodes CDR1 SGHRS and CDR2 YFSETQ. The CDR3 sequence: CASSLLALQETQYF. The CDR3 region has the DNA TGCGCCAGCAGCTTGTTGGCGTTACAAGAGACCCAGTACTTC.

As DNA, the CDR3 is TGTGCCAGCAGACCTTACAGGGGCACACTCTACAATGAGCAGTTCTTC. This gives the protein CASRPYRGTLYNEQFF. This chain links TRBV27 with TRBJ2-1, with 7 bases fitting TRBD1. There are 16 residues in the CDR3. Trimming at V came to 6 bases and at J to 3 bases, leaving 11 bases not matched to a gene. Germline loops: CDR1 MNHEY, CDR2 SMNVEV (reference sequence).

This clone was counted only a few times. The rearrangement links TRBV30 to TRBJ1-1, with D tentatively TRBD1 (6 bases). This CDR3 contains 14 residues. CDR1 and CDR2 from the germline V gene are GTSNPN and SVGIG (reference sequence). Trimming left V 0 bases short and J 1 base short, with 9 bases between. DNA of the CDR3: TGTGCCTGGAGTGTACGAGGGGGGAACACTGAAGCTTTCTTT. Translation: CAWSVRGGNTEAFF.

V and J are TRBV6-1 and TRBJ2-3; 9 bases fit TRBD2. CDR3 length: 16 amino acids. Trimming at V came to 4 bases and at J to 2 bases, leaving 7 bases not matched to a gene. The germline V gene encodes CDR1 MNHNS and CDR2 SASEGT. The chain's CDR3 is CASSGWLAGSTDTQYF. In DNA form, the CDR3 reads TGTGCCAGCAGTGGATGGCTAGCGGGGTCCACAGATACGCAGTATTTT.

J is TRBJ2-5 and V is TRBV27, with D possibly being TRBD1 or TRBD2 (5 bases each). The V and J ends lost 3 bases and 6 bases respectively, with 20 bases between them. The CDR3 runs to 16 residues. In germline, CDR1 is MNHEY, CDR2 SMNVEV (reference sequence). The CDR3 nucleotides read TGTGCCAGCAGTTTGTCTCCAGGGACCGGTGGAAAGACCCAGTACTTC. This sequence encodes CASSLSPGTGGKTQYF.

V gene TRBV4-1 combines with J gene TRBJ2-7; 12 positions match TRBD2. V was pared by 6 bases and J by 6 bases, with 12 bases of the junction left unmatched. Germline V CDR1 and CDR2: MGHRA, YSYEKL. The CDR3 has 16 residues. The CDR3 sequence: CASSRPGTSGSSEQYF. The CDR3 DNA is TGCGCCAGCAGTCGCCCCGGGACTAGCGGGTCTAGCGAGCAGTACTTC.

V gene TRBV7-8 combines with J gene TRBJ2-5, with D possibly being TRBD1 (7 bases). Near its end, the DNA agrees better with TRBJ2-7, so the J call may be wrong. This CDR3 is 14 amino acids long. Germline V lookup: CDR1 SGHVS, CDR2 FQNEAQ. CDR3 coding DNA: TGTGCCAGCAGCGCCGGGGGACAGTACTACGAGCAGTACTTC. Translation gives CASSAGGQYYEQYF.

The chain joins TRBV7-8 to TRBJ2-5, with TRBD2 identical over 9 bases. Looked up from germline, CDR1 is SGHVS and CDR2 is FQNEAQ. This CDR3 comprises 18 residues. The trim removed 0 bases at V and 0 bases at J, leaving 8 bases unmatched. In nucleotides, the CDR3 is TGTGCCAGCAGCTTAGCGCGTATGGCTAGCGGGAACCAAGAGACCCAGTACTTC. It codes for CASSLARMASGNQETQYF. The variable domain in full, completed from reference TRBV7-8 and TRBJ2-5, reads GAGVSQSPRYKVAKRGQDVALRCDPISGHVSLFWYQQALGQGPEFLTYFQNEAQLDKSGLPSDRFFAERPEGSVSTLKIQRTQQEDSAVYLCASSLARMASGNQETQYFGPGTRLLVL.

This chain connects TRBV19 to TRBJ2-5; D tentatively reads TRBD1 or TRBD2 (5 bases each). The tail of the sequence fits TRBJ2-7 better, so the J call may be wrong. Looked up from germline, CDR1 is LNHDA and CDR2 is SQIVND (reference sequence). This CDR3 contains 15 residues. The CDR3 loop is CASRPEGETPYEQYF. The CDR3 nucleotides are TGTGCCAGTAGGCCCGAAGGGGAGACGCCCTACGAGCAGTACTTC.

The chain has TRBV30 and TRBJ1-5, with 9 bases lining up with TRBD1. Germline values: CDR1 GTSNPN, CDR2 SVGIG (reference sequence). The trim removed 2 bases at V and 6 bases at J, leaving 8 bases unmatched. The CDR3 consists of 15 residues. The CDR3 DNA reads as TGTGCCTGGAGTTCCGGGACAGGGTATGGTCAGCCCCAGCATTTT. Encoded protein: CAWSSGTGYGQPQHF.

The table lists this clone with a count of one. The CDR3 spells CASSSGLAGGIYNEQFF. The CDR3 nucleotides read TGTGCCAGCAGCTCGGGACTAGCGGGAGGAATCTACAATGAGCAGTTCTTC. The chain couples TRBV7-9 to TRBJ2-1; TRBD2 matches at 15 bases. The CDR3 consists of 17 residues. CDR1 and CDR2 from the germline V gene are SEHNR and FQNEAQ (reference sequence). The trim removed 4 bases at V and 3 bases at J, leaving 4 bases unmatched.

The gene calls are TRBV27 and TRBJ2-2; 7 bases map to TRBD1. V dropped 4 bases and J dropped 6; count of bases not matched to a gene: 2. Germline-derived CDR1 and CDR2 are MNHEY and SMNVEV (reference sequence). The CDR3 contains 13 residues. CDR3 DNA: TGTGCCAGCAGTTGGACAGGCCCCGGGGAGCTGTTTTTT. It codes for CASSWTGPGELFF.

This sequence joins TRBV19 and TRBJ2-7; D is unclear. CDR3 length equals 14 residues. Germline V gives CDR1 LNHDA, CDR2 SQIVND (reference sequence). The V end was cut by 5 bases, the J end by 0 bases, with 11 bases between. The CDR3 nucleotides are TGTGCCAGTAGTCCTGGACCCTTCTCCTACGAGCAGTACTTC. Translation gives CASSPGPFSYEQYF.

This chain uses TRBV10-2 with TRBJ2-7; no definite D call. CDR1 is WSHSY and CDR2 is SAAADI in the germline V gene. With 3 bases removed from V and 4 bases from J, the gap between germline ends came to 4 bases. CDR3 length equals 11 residues. Here the CDR3 DNA reads TGCGCCAGCAGTGATTGGTACGAGCAGTACTTC. The encoded protein is CASSDWYEQYF.

The genes are TRBV27 and TRBJ2-5, with D perhaps TRBD2 (6 bases). Germline values: CDR1 MNHEY, CDR2 SMNVEV (reference sequence). The CDR3 totals 16 residues. Between the trimmed V and J ends, which lost 5 bases and 4 bases, there was a span of 20 bases. CDR3: CASSPSPGGIGETQYF. For the CDR3, the DNA is TGTGCCAGCAGTCCATCCCCCGGCGGGATAGGAGAGACCCAGTACTTC.

This rearrangement joins TRBV28 to TRBJ2-1; 7 nucleotides line up with TRBD1. The CDR3 length is 14 residues. Germline V lookup: CDR1 MDHEN, CDR2 SYDVKM. V lost 5 bases and J lost 8; bases outside the gene matches: 9. CDR3 protein: CASSLYRGVYEQFF. The CDR3 nucleotides read TGTGCCAGCAGTCTCTACAGGGGAGTGTATGAGCAGTTCTTC. Supplemented by reference TRBV28 and TRBJ2-1, the full variable domain reads DVKVTQSSRYLVKRTGEKVFLECVQDMDHENMFWYRQDPGLGLRLIYFSYDVKMKEKGDIPEGYSVSREKKERFSLILESASTNQTSMYLCASSLYRGVYEQFFGPGTRLTVL.

The chain combines TRBV10-1 with TRBJ2-2; D gene unclear. V was trimmed by 7 bases and J by 0 bases, leaving 15 bases between them. Germline values: CDR1 WNHNN, CDR2 SYGVQD (reference sequence). CDR3 size: 16 residues. The DNA of the CDR3 is TGCGCCAGCACCCCTCCCCGCGGTACGAACACCGGGGAGCTGTTTTTT. This encodes CASTPPRGTNTGELFF.

The genes are TRBV9 and TRBJ2-5; weak D call: TRBD2 (6 bases). The DNA end favors TRBJ2-7, so the J call may be wrong. The germline CDR1 and CDR2 sequences are SGDLS and YYNGEE. CDR3 length: 15 residues. The CDR3 coding sequence is TGTGCCAGCGCCCCGACCGGGAGTTTCGCCTACGAGCAGTACTTC. This gives the protein CASAPTGSFAYEQYF.